This T cell receptor beta chain was obtained from a study of Graves' ophthalmopathy and Graves' hyperthyroidism. Study-wide results and limits: A 13-signature model separated ophthalmopathy from stable hyperthyroidism, about 90% sensitivity, 80% to 83% specificity. With a specificity of roughly 72% and a sensitivity of 70% to 71%, the model predicted ophthalmopathy progression.

The sequenced template was RNA, covering the TCR beta CDR3 region. HTBI primers were employed in first-round RT-PCR, then a second-round multiplex PCR followed. TCRdb itself ran the multiplex PCR reads through MiXCR, one entry per CDR3 protein. The repertoire has 150,000 to 200,000 distinct CDR3 sequences, around 40% of them found once; the top ten carry 7.5% to 10%. For this clonotype: The target antigen is unknown.

Trimming removed 2 bases from V and 3 bases from J; junction bases left unmatched: 1. The CDR3 has 13 residues. Germline assignment: CDR1 GTSNPN and CDR2 SVGIG (reference sequence). Having ophthalmopathy, the donors showed moderate-to-severe activity, CAS ≥3 and NOSPECS ≥4, with disease lasting under 3 months. Establishment of the diagnosis relied upon clinical symptoms, serum thyroxine, TRAb, thyroid ultrasound and orbital computed tomography. V is TRBV30 and J is TRBJ2-5, with 9 positions matching TRBD1. The sequence derives from a man under 40 with Graves' ophthalmopathy. Sequenced sample: peripheral blood. The CDR3 here is CAWSTGGEETQYF. The CDR3 DNA is TGTGCCTGGAGTACAGGGGGCGAAGAGACCCAGTACTTC.